This T cell receptor beta chain was documented in a study of blood T cell repertoires in COVID-19. The assay was immunoSEQ multiplex PCR, and TCRdb's table has in-frame clones only and misses some. Among fewer than 350,000 clones listed, approximately 89% were seen once. Trimming cost V 6 bases and J 4 bases; bases outside gene matches: 12. CDR1 LNHNV and CDR2 YYDKDF come from the germline V gene (reference sequence). The CDR3 is made up of 15 amino acids. The sequence came from an older woman with COVID-19, enrolled during active disease. The material sequenced was peripheral blood. V and J are TRBV15 and TRBJ2-7; 7 bases agree with TRBD2. Here the CDR3 DNA reads TGTGCCACCAGTCCGGGACCGGGGGGACCTTACGAGCAGTACTTC. It yields the protein CATSPGPGGPYEQYF.